This T cell receptor (beta chain) was identified during a study of shared clonotypes between healthy human individuals. At the level of the study: CD4 naive and memory got three plates each, CD8 naive two, CD8 memory one.

Worth noting for this clone: Antigen specificity is unknown.

Study-level points and caveats: An anticipated effect of sequencing depth on clonotype sharing among donors was recognized.

Several immunoSEQ 96-well plates shared each subset's DNA, each plate a replicate. Measured with immunoSEQ multiplex PCR; TCRdb has only the in-frame clones, and not every one. In the table there are over a million clones, 95% to 99% of which are singletons. Trimming left V 4 bases short and J 8 bases short, with 24 bases between. Germline CDR1 and CDR2: ENHRY and SYGVKD. This CDR3 has 17 amino acids. The sample consisted of naive CD4+ T cells sorted from blood. Subset defined: CD45RA+ positively selected. The TCR sequence derives from a man aged 25-40 years in good health. This chain uses TRBV10-3 with TRBJ2-1; a possible D gene is TRBD1 (5 bases). Written as DNA, the CDR3 is TGTGCCATCAGTGGGATGGGCAGGGTGGGTCTGGTCGATGAGCAGTTCTTC. This encodes CAISGMGRVGLVDEQFF.